A single sample gave rise to the 20 T cell receptor beta chains below, sequenced in a study of blood T cell repertoires in COVID-19. The table came from immunoSEQ multiplex PCR; TCRdb's copy has only in-frame clones and leaves some out. The table includes tens of thousands of clones, 90% detected once. Sequencing was carried out using peripheral blood. These receptors all stem from a man in his fifties or sixties with COVID-19, enrolled during active disease.

The chain combines TRBV19 with TRBJ1-5, with D possibly TRBD1 on 6 matching bases. The germline V gene encodes CDR1 LNHDA and CDR2 SQIVND (reference sequence). CDR3 length: 15 residues. V was cut by 4 bases and J by 3 bases, with 13 bases left in between. CDR3: CASSKLQGNNQPQHF. CDR3 DNA: TGTGCCAGTAGTAAACTACAGGGAAACAATCAGCCCCAGCATTTT. The full variable domain, its missing parts supplied by reference TRBV19 and TRBJ1-5, is DGGITQSPKYLFRKEGQNVTLSCEQNLNHDAMYWYRQDPGQGLRLIYYSQIVNDFQKGDIAEGYSVSREKKESFPLTVTSAQKNPTAFYLCASSKLQGNNQPQHFGDGTRLSIL.

V is TRBV20-1 and J is TRBJ2-1; D is uncertain. V lost 2 bases to trimming and J lost 10 bases, with 9 bases between them. Germline V CDR1 and CDR2: DFQATT, SNEGSKA (reference sequence). This CDR3 is 11 amino acids long. This chain's CDR3 is CSARIPREQFF. In nucleotides, the CDR3 is TGCAGTGCTAGAATCCCGCGGGAGCAGTTCTTC.

This chain links TRBV7-2 with TRBJ2-7; 9 bases agree with TRBD1. V lost 5 bases to trimming and J lost 3 bases; unmatched junction nucleotides: 11. Germline values: CDR1 SGHTA, CDR2 FQGNSA. The CDR3 runs 16 residues. The CDR3 region is CASSPGTGRGSYEQYF. In DNA form, the CDR3 reads TGTGCCAGCAGCCCGGGGACAGGGCGGGGAAGCTACGAGCAGTACTTC. Drawing the rest from reference TRBV7-2 and TRBJ2-7, the complete variable domain is GAGVSQSPSNKVTEKGKDVELRCDPISGHTALYWYRQSLGQGLEFLIYFQGNSAPDKSGLPSDRFSAERTGGSVSTLTIQRTQQEDSAVYLCASSPGTGRGSYEQYFGPGTRLTVT.

The chain combines TRBV6-1 with TRBJ1-1; 10 bases match TRBD1. The trim removed 4 bases at V and 5 bases at J, leaving 13 bases unmatched. The germline gives CDR1 MNHNS, CDR2 SASEGT. The CDR3 runs 17 residues. The CDR3 spells CASSVGISDRGSTEAFF. CDR3 nucleotide sequence: TGTGCCAGCAGTGTTGGGATTTCGGACAGGGGGTCAACTGAAGCTTTCTTT.

The chain couples TRBV9 to TRBJ1-1, with 9 bases matching TRBD1. Germline V gene sequence: CDR1 SGDLS, CDR2 YYNGEE. V lost 0 bases to trimming and J lost 2 bases; unmatched junction nucleotides: 8. This CDR3 contains 17 residues. Written as DNA, the CDR3 is TGTGCCAGCAGCGTAGAATCGACGACAGGGGGAAACACTGAAGCTTTCTTT. Encoded protein: CASSVESTTGGNTEAFF.

This chain uses TRBV3-1 (or the pseudogene TRBV3-2) with TRBJ2-1, with TRBD2 matching 8 bases. This CDR3 is 17 amino acids long. The V segment lost 1 base and the J segment 6 bases; nucleotides outside the gene matches: 11. Per the germline V gene, CDR1 is LGHDT and CDR2 is YNNKEL (reference sequence). The CDR3 loop is CASSQVVRLAGGNEQFF. The CDR3 nucleotides read TGTGCCAGCAGCCAAGTGGTCCGGCTAGCGGGTGGCAATGAGCAGTTCTTC.

The V and J genes are TRBV6-2 or TRBV6-3 and TRBJ2-1; weak D call: TRBD2 (5 bases). Germline V lookup: CDR1 MNHEY, CDR2 SVGEGT. V lost 6 bases, J lost 9 bases, and 9 bases lay in between. The CDR3 covers 11 residues. CDR3 sequence reads: CASSDYAEQFF. The DNA for the CDR3 is TGTGCCAGCAGCGACTACGCTGAGCAGTTCTTC.

This chain connects TRBV2 to TRBJ1-1, with TRBD1 as a possible D gene (6 bases). V gave up 4 bases and J gave up 10 bases, with 16 bases separating them. The CDR3 runs to 13 residues. Germline V lookup: CDR1 SNHLY, CDR2 FYNNEI. The CDR3 coding sequence is TGTGCCAGCAGTGCCGAAGGGGGGGGGAGAGCTTTCTTT. It encodes CASSAEGGGRAFF.

The V gene is TRBV28, the J gene TRBJ1-6; 7 bases match TRBD1. The CDR3 has 13 amino acids. Germline V lookup: CDR1 MDHEN, CDR2 SYDVKM. The J segment lost 15 bases and the V segment lost 1 base, leaving 6 bases of the junction unmatched. DNA of the CDR3: TGTGCCAGCAGTTTATCAGTGACAGGGCTCCTCCACTTT. It specifies CASSLSVTGLLHF.

The chain links TRBV6-2 or TRBV6-3 to TRBJ1-5; tentatively, D is TRBD1 (6 bases). The CDR3 has 15 residues. Trimming removed 4 bases at V and 0 bases at J, with 10 bases between. The V gene's germline CDR1 is MNHEY and CDR2 SVGEGT. The CDR3 nucleotides are TGTGCCAGCAGTTCGGCAGGGGTTAGCAATCAGCCCCAGCATTTT. Protein product: CASSSAGVSNQPQHF.

The rearrangement links TRBV6-1 to TRBJ2-7, with TRBD1 matching over 8 bases. The CDR3 sequence is 18 residues long. V lost 4 bases and J lost 3; bases outside the gene matches: 17. Germline V gives CDR1 MNHNS, CDR2 SASEGT. The DNA for the CDR3 is TGTGCCAGCAGTGGAGACGGACAGGGTCAATATGTGGGCTACGAGCAGTACTTC. Protein sequence: CASSGDGQGQYVGYEQYF.

This chain connects TRBV5-1 to TRBJ1-2; D is undetermined. The V and J ends lost 4 bases and 8 bases respectively, with 15 bases between them. The CDR3 covers 13 residues. Germline V CDR1 and CDR2: SGHRS, YFSETQ. As DNA, the CDR3 is TGCGCCAGCAGCCCCTCGGGGTCCGGAGGCTACACCTTC. Residues: CASSPSGSGGYTF.

This clone was found a few times. V is TRBV21-1 and J is TRBJ2-6; the table's D call TRBD1 went unverified against the DNA. TRBV21-1 corresponds to a pseudogene. CDR3 length: 19 residues. The CDR3: CASSKSGTDPFSGANVLTF. The CDR3 DNA reads as TGTGCCAGCAGCAAGTCCGGGACAGACCCCTTCTCTGGGGCCAACGTCCTGACTTTC.

This clone turned up a few times. The J gene is TRBJ2-7, the V gene TRBV9, with 10 bases identical to TRBD2. The V segment lost 0 bases and the J segment 6 bases; nucleotides outside the gene matches: 6. This CDR3 has 15 residues. Germline assignment: CDR1 SGDLS and CDR2 YYNGEE. CDR3 loop: CASSVDGLAGAEQYF. CDR3 coding DNA: TGTGCCAGCAGCGTAGATGGGCTAGCGGGAGCCGAGCAGTACTTC.

The J gene is TRBJ2-5, the V gene TRBV11-2, with TRBD1 matching 7 bases. The germline V gene encodes CDR1 SGHAT and CDR2 FQNNGV. V dropped 4 bases and J dropped 14; count of bases not matched to a gene: 10. This CDR3 spans 12 amino acids. CDR3 amino acids: CASSYGQVEVYF. CDR3 nucleotides: TGTGCCAGCAGCTACGGACAGGTCGAAGTTTACTTC.

This clone was seen only once. The CDR3 coding sequence is TGTGCTAGTGCCCCCAGCCGGGGGGCGGGAGAGACCCAGTACTTC. Amino acid sequence: CASAPSRGAGETQYF. V gene TRBV12-5 combines with J gene TRBJ2-5, with D possibly matching TRBD2 (7 bases). The germline V gene encodes CDR1 LGHNT and CDR2 FRNRAP. This CDR3 contains 15 residues. V was clipped by 7 bases and J by 4 bases, with 19 bases between them.

In its sample, this clone was seen a few times. The chain uses TRBV9 and TRBJ1-4, with D maybe TRBD1 (6 bases). This CDR3 is built from 15 residues. V gave up 4 bases and J gave up 3 bases, with 13 bases separating them. Germline-derived CDR1 and CDR2 are SGDLS and YYNGEE. CDR3 DNA: TGTGCCAGCAGCCCCCGGGACAATTCTAATGAAAAACTGTTTTTT. Translation: CASSPRDNSNEKLFF.

This clone appeared a single time. The chain couples TRBV28 to TRBJ1-2; 7 bases map to TRBD1. CDR3 length: 16 amino acids. Germline V gives CDR1 MDHEN, CDR2 SYDVKM. J gave up 1 base and V 5 bases, and 10 bases lay outside the gene matches. The CDR3 nucleotides are TGTGCCAGCAGTCTCTTCACAGGGGCCCATAACTATGGCTACACCTTC. This sequence encodes CASSLFTGAHNYGYTF.

The count of this clone is one. V usage is TRBV7-3 and J usage is TRBJ2-2; D uncertain. Trimming removed 5 bases from V and 2 bases from J, with 15 bases in between. There are 16 residues in the CDR3. The germline CDR1 and CDR2 sequences are SGHTA and FQGTGA. CDR3 coding DNA: TGTGCCAGCAGCAACCAGGCGACCCTAAACACCGGGGAGCTGTTTTTT. Its translation: CASSNQATLNTGELFF.

The chain combines TRBV6-5 with TRBJ1-4, with 7 bases that match TRBD1. Germline V CDR1 and CDR2: MNHEY, SVGAGI. V lost 9 bases and J lost 5; bases outside the gene matches: 12. The CDR3 is 15 residues long. The CDR3 spells CASKIRGTANEKLFF. The CDR3 DNA reads as TGTGCCAGTAAGATTAGGGGGACAGCGAATGAAAAACTGTTTTTT.